These T cell receptor beta chains were read from a single sample in a study of T-cell memory formation after mild COVID-19. TCRdb reanalysed the 5' RACE reads using MiXCR and keeps one entry per CDR3 protein. The repertoire has more than 350,000 distinct CDR3 sequences, more than 15% of them found once; the top ten carry under 25%. Sequenced: PBMCs or a T cell subset sorted from them (not recorded which). The receptors originated from a young man who had mild COVID-19 (a few samples of this study predate the infection). Cell type and time point are not known. Both conserved end residues are part of each CDR3. The D gene is left open where the match is weak. Clone sizes are given selectively: once, few, many, or a class where the clone is expanded.

j_gene,d_gene,abundance,v_gene,CDR3aa,CDR3nt
TRBJ2-1,NA,few,TRBV18,CASSPRLDHNEQFF,TGTGCCAGCTCACCACGACTAGATCACAATGAGCAGTTCTTC
TRBJ1-1,TRBD1,few,TRBV19,CASSPGGQGEPKAFF,TGTGCCAGTAGTCCCGGGGGACAGGGGGAACCTAAAGCTTTCTTT
TRBJ1-6,TRBD1,NA,TRBV20-1,CSASRTGRESSPLHF,TGCAGTGCTTCCCGGACAGGGAGGGAATCGTCACCCCTCCACTTT
TRBJ2-1,TRBD2,NA,TRBV4-1,CASSQAGASDNEQFF,TGCGCCAGCAGCCAGGCGGGAGCTAGTGACAATGAGCAGTTCTTC
TRBJ2-5,NA,few,TRBV7-2,CASSLTLVETQYF,TGTGCCAGCAGCTTAACCCTCGTCGAGACCCAGTACTTC
TRBJ2-1,TRBD2,NA,TRBV11-3,CASSPLSGVNEQFF,TGTGCCAGCAGCCCCCTTAGCGGGGTTAATGAGCAGTTCTTC
TRBJ1-1,NA,NA,TRBV7-2,CASSPGAGRGETEAFF,TGTGCCAGCAGCCCAGGGGCCGGACGGGGAGAAACTGAAGCTTTCTTT
TRBJ1-5,TRBD1,NA,TRBV4-3,CASSQAFRGQPQHF,TGCGCCAGCAGCCAAGCGTTCAGGGGGCAGCCCCAGCATTTT
TRBJ2-2,NA,NA,TRBV7-9,CASSPTGPMLDTGELFF,TGTGCCAGCAGCCCCACTGGACCCATGCTTGACACCGGGGAGCTGTTTTTT
TRBJ2-5,TRBD2,few,TRBV13,CASSFRTSGGQETQYF,TGTGCCAGCAGCTTCAGGACTAGCGGGGGGCAAGAGACCCAGTACTTC
TRBJ2-1,NA,few,TRBV6-5,CASSATVPISYNEQFF,TGTGCCAGCAGTGCGACAGTCCCAATCTCCTACAATGAGCAGTTCTTC
TRBJ2-2,NA,few,TRBV10-2,CASIGQNTGELFF,TGCGCCAGCATAGGGCAGAACACCGGGGAGCTGTTTTTT
TRBJ2-7,NA,NA,TRBV6-4,CASSDQGYEQYF,TGTGCCAGCAGTGATCAGGGTTACGAGCAGTACTTC
TRBJ1-3,NA,many,TRBV3-1,CASSFTGQLSGNTIYF,TGTGCCAGCAGCTTTACAGGACAACTCTCTGGAAACACCATATATTTT
TRBJ2-6,TRBD2,NA,TRBV18,CASSPGGTGANVLTF,TGTGCCAGCTCACCGGGGGGGACTGGGGCCAACGTCCTGACTTTC
TRBJ2-5,NA,few,TRBV29-1,CSVEFFGGANQETQYF,TGCAGCGTTGAATTCTTCGGCGGGGCTAACCAAGAGACCCAGTACTTC
TRBJ1-1,NA,few,TRBV5-1,CASREGPNTEAFF,TGCGCCAGCAGAGAGGGTCCGAACACTGAAGCTTTCTTT
TRBJ1-1,NA,few,TRBV7-2,CASSLGLFMNTEAFF,TGTGCCAGCAGCTTGGGACTGTTTATGAACACTGAAGCTTTCTTT
TRBJ2-2,TRBD1,few,TRBV5-6,CASSLAGTGSNTGELFF,TGTGCCAGCAGCTTGGCCGGGACAGGGTCGAACACCGGGGAGCTGTTTTTT
TRBJ1-2,TRBD1,few,TRBV18,CASSPPDRVYGYTF,TGTGCCAGCTCACCGCCCGACAGGGTATACGGCTACACCTTC
TRBJ1-4,NA,few,TRBV27,CASSTEPGRLNEKLFF,TGTGCCAGCAGTACCGAACCGGGACGACTAAATGAAAAACTGTTTTTT
TRBJ1-1,NA,NA,TRBV20-1,CSAPRLVEAFF,TGCAGTGCTCCCCGCCTTGTTGAAGCTTTCTTT
TRBJ2-3,NA,NA,TRBV12-3/TRBV12-4,CASSLNSLVTDTQYF,TGTGCCAGCAGTTTAAACAGCCTAGTCACAGATACGCAGTATTTT
TRBJ2-3,NA,few,TRBV4-3,CASSQQDSATQYF,TGCGCCAGCAGCCAACAGGATTCAGCTACGCAGTATTTT
TRBJ2-2,NA,NA,TRBV18,CASSPRVGGSWSGELFF,TGTGCCAGCTCACCACGAGTCGGAGGGTCTTGGTCCGGGGAGCTGTTTTTT
TRBJ2-3,TRBD2,NA,TRBV7-9,CASSLASSGLTDTQYF,TGTGCCAGCAGCTTAGCAAGTAGCGGGTTAACAGATACGCAGTATTTT
TRBJ2-3,NA,NA,TRBV5-1,CASSSLNSEGTDTQYF,TGCGCCAGCAGCTCGCTTAATTCCGAGGGCACAGATACGCAGTATTTT
TRBJ2-5,NA,NA,TRBV29-1,CSVSLETQYF,TGCAGCGTTTCGTTAGAGACCCAGTACTTC
TRBJ1-1,TRBD1,NA,TRBV2,CASRKGQQNTEAFF,TGTGCCAGCAGGAAGGGACAGCAGAACACTGAAGCTTTCTTT
TRBJ2-5,TRBD2,few,TRBV12-3/TRBV12-4,CASRLAGGKETQYF,TGTGCCAGCAGACTAGCGGGGGGGAAAGAGACCCAGTACTTC
TRBJ1-4,TRBD1,few,TRBV7-2,CASSLAPGGVEKLFF,TGTGCCAGCAGCTTAGCCCCAGGGGGCGTTGAAAAACTGTTTTTT
TRBJ2-5,TRBD1,few,TRBV28,CASSAGTGGSLETQYF,TGTGCCAGCAGCGCCGGGACAGGGGGCTCATTGGAGACCCAGTACTTC
TRBJ2-3,NA,NA,TRBV5-5,CASSPGRVADTQYF,TGTGCCAGCAGCCCTGGCCGGGTCGCAGATACGCAGTATTTT
TRBJ2-7,NA,NA,TRBV6-2/TRBV6-3,CASSYLEAYEQYF,TGTGCCAGCAGTTATTTGGAGGCCTACGAGCAGTACTTC
TRBJ2-1,NA,NA,TRBV11-2,CASSPILAIIYNEQFF,TGTGCCAGCAGCCCCATACTAGCCATTATCTACAATGAGCAGTTCTTC
TRBJ2-7,TRBD2,few,TRBV18,CASSPPRLAPGEQYF,TGTGCCAGCTCACCACCGAGACTAGCGCCGGGGGAGCAGTACTTC
TRBJ2-1,NA,NA,TRBV4-3,CASSQSGMEGNEQFF,TGCGCCAGCAGCCAGTCCGGGATGGAGGGAAATGAGCAGTTCTTC
TRBJ1-1,NA,few,TRBV4-1,CASSPTVMNTEAFF,TGCGCCAGCAGCCCGACAGTAATGAACACTGAAGCTTTCTTT
TRBJ2-3,NA,few,TRBV2,CASSASRSGGGGAPDTQYF,TGTGCCAGCAGTGCCAGCCGGTCAGGGGGCGGGGGGGCCCCAGATACGCAGTATTTT